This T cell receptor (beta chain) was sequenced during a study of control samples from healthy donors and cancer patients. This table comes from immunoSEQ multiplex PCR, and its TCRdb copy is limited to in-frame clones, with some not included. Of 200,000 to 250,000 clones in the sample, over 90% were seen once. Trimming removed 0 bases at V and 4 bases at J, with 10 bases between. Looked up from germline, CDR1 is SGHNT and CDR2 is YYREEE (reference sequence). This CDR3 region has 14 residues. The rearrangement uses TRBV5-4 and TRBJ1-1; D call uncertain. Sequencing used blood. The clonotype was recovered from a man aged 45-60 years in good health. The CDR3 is CASSLGQMGTEAFF. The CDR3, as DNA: TGTGCCAGCAGCTTGGGGCAGATGGGCACTGAAGCTTTCTTT.